The 10 T cell receptor beta chains presented below share a single source sample, sequenced in a study of T cells after yellow fever vaccination. MiXCR, run by TCRdb on the 5' RACE reads, gives a single entry per CDR3 protein. The top ten clones hold around 16% of a sample with approximately 510,000 distinct CDR3 sequences, roughly 22% of them seen once. The source was PBMCs, collected roughly 20 days after the first yellow fever vaccination. All receptors come from a man aged 18 to 30 who received the YFV17D yellow fever vaccine.

This clonotype showed up just a few times. V is TRBV19 and J is TRBJ1-1, with a weak D call TRBD1 (5 bases). The CDR3 runs to 16 residues. From germline, CDR1 is LNHDA and CDR2 SQIVND (reference sequence). V was clipped by 3 bases and J by 0 bases, with 14 bases between them. The CDR3 sequence is CASSIGGYGMNTEAFF. CDR3 coding DNA: TGTGCCAGTAGTATCGGGGGTTATGGGATGAACACTGAAGCTTTCTTT.

The chain has TRBV6-1 and TRBJ2-1, with D perhaps TRBD2 (5 bases). Germline values: CDR1 MNHNS, CDR2 SASEGT. Between the trimmed V and J ends, which lost 8 bases and 2 bases, there was a span of 13 bases. CDR3 size: 14 residues. CDR3: CASRGGLAYNEQFF. CDR3 coding DNA: TGTGCCAGCCGTGGAGGTTTAGCCTACAATGAGCAGTTCTTC.

Only a few counts were recorded for this clonotype. The chain joins TRBV20-1 to TRBJ1-4; D not certain. Germline V gene lookup returns CDR1 DFQATT and CDR2 SNEGSKA (reference sequence). The CDR3 consists of 13 residues. V lost 4 bases, J lost 0 bases, and 6 bases lay in between. CDR3 DNA sequence: TGCAGTGCTAAAAACTCAACTAATGAAAAACTGTTTTTT. Amino acids: CSAKNSTNEKLFF.

This clonotype has just a few counts. The chain combines TRBV21-1 with TRBJ1-4; the table's D call of TRBD1 was not tested on the DNA. TRBV21-1 is marked as a pseudogene. The CDR3 spans 16 residues. Here the CDR3 reads CASSPPRSGFVEKLFF. The CDR3 DNA reads as TGTGCCAGCAGCCCCCCTCGTTCCGGGTTTGTGGAAAAACTGTTTTTT.

V and J are TRBV3-1 and TRBJ2-4; tentative D call: TRBD1 (6 bases). Germline CDR1 and CDR2: LGHDT and YNNKEL (reference sequence). The CDR3 length is 15 residues. Between the trimmed V and J ends, which lost 0 bases and 3 bases, there was a span of 9 bases. The CDR3 bases are TGTGCCAGCAGCCAAGATATAGGGGGCAAAAACATTCAGTACTTC. It codes for CASSQDIGGKNIQYF.

This chain connects TRBV20-1 to TRBJ1-2; D is unclear. Trimming removed 0 bases from V and 0 bases from J, with 8 bases in between. In germline, CDR1 is DFQATT, CDR2 SNEGSKA (reference sequence). The CDR3 is made up of 14 amino acids. The CDR3 loop is CSARDTKANYGYTF. The CDR3 nucleotides are TGCAGTGCTAGAGACACCAAGGCTAACTATGGCTACACCTTC.

This clonotype was detected a few times. V is TRBV7-2 and J is TRBJ2-4; possibly TRBD1 for D (6 bases). There are 12 residues in the CDR3. V was clipped by 6 bases and J by 8 bases, with 11 bases between them. Germline lookup yields CDR1 SGHTA and CDR2 FQGNSA. CDR3 sequence: CASRLQGHIQYF. As DNA, the CDR3 is TGTGCCAGCAGACTACAGGGACACATTCAGTACTTC.

This clonotype was found a few times. DNA for the CDR3: TGCAGCGTAGAGTCGGACAGACTCACTGAAGCTTTCTTT. Its protein is CSVESDRLTEAFF. The J gene is TRBJ1-1, the V gene TRBV29-1; TRBD1 might be the D (6 bases). Trimming took off 6 bases at V and 4 bases at J, with 15 bases between the two ends. Germline V gene lookup returns CDR1 SQVTM and CDR2 ANQGSEA. There are 13 residues in the CDR3.

The chain couples TRBV28 to TRBJ2-5; no clear D gene. Trimming pared 5 bases from V and 3 bases from J, leaving 16 bases between. This CDR3 is 15 amino acids long. CDR1 and CDR2 (germline): MDHEN, SYDVKM. CDR3 in DNA: TGTGCCAGCAGTCCCCCGGAGAATGGAAAAGAGACCCAGTACTTC. Its translation is CASSPPENGKETQYF.

This clonotype was seen many times. V usage is TRBV12-3 or TRBV12-4 and J usage is TRBJ2-1; D possibly corresponds to TRBD1 (6 bases). There are 16 residues in the CDR3. Trimming cost V 5 bases and J 6 bases, with 20 bases left between them. This CDR3 is CASSMTGEQGVNEQFF. CDR3 sequence (DNA): TGTGCCAGCAGTATGACAGGTGAACAGGGAGTCAATGAGCAGTTCTTC.